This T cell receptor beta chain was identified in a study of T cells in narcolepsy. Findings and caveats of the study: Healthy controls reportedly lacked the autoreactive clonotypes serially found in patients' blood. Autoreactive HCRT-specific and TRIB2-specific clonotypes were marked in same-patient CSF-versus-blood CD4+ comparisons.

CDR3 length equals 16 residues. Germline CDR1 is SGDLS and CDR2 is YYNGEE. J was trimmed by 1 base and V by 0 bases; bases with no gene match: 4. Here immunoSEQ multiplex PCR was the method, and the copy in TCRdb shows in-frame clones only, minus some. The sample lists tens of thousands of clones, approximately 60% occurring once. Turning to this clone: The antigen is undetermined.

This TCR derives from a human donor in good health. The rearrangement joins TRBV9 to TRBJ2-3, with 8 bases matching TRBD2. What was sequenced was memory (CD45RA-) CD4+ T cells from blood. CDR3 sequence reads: CASSVAGRGGTDTQYF. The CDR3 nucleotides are TGTGCCAGCAGCGTAGCTGGGCGGGGGGGCACAGATACGCAGTATTTT.